This entry describes one T cell receptor beta chain. What it recognizes is unknown. Each subset's genomic DNA was split evenly across several immunoSEQ plates. Data came from immunoSEQ multiplex PCR; TCRdb stores just in-frame clones and leaves some out. The profile shows 500,000 to 700,000 clones, 95% of them singletons. The CDR3 has 15 amino acids. Germline CDR1 SNHLY, CDR2 FYNNEI. V lost 1 base to trimming and J lost 1 base, with 10 bases between them. These data are taken from a study of shared clonotypes between healthy human individuals. Overall study context: For every donor, three CD4 naive, three CD4 memory, two CD8 naive and one CD8 memory plates were used.

Study observations and caveats: Several donors had about 5.1% of their naive CD4 clonotypes in common.

CD45RO-negative, CCR7-positively selected cells formed the naive CD8 fraction, excluding terminally differentiated effector memory CD45RA+ cells. The chain has TRBV2 and TRBJ1-1, with D possibly being TRBD1 (6 bases). Sequenced: naive CD8+ T cells sorted from blood. This clonotype was obtained from a woman in her twenties or thirties in good health. The CDR3 region is CASSEGGGGNTEAFF. CDR3 coding DNA: TGTGCCAGCAGTGAAGGAGGGGGGGGGAACACTGAAGCTTTCTTT.